This T cell receptor beta chain was sequenced during a study of T-cell memory formation after mild COVID-19. At the level of the study: The two donors had largely donor-specific TCR clusters. General study findings and limits: Clones from the second wave (peaking day 37) had unconfirmed SARS-CoV-2 specificity.

Many counts were recorded for this clonotype. Its antigen remains unknown. A 5'RACE reaction primed in the constant segment made cDNA libraries of TCR alpha and TCR beta, and these carried sample barcodes and UMIs. MiXCR was run by TCRdb on the 5' RACE reads, yielding one entry per CDR3 protein. Among 350,000 or so distinct CDR3 sequences listed, 21% were seen once. The CDR3 runs 14 residues. The ends were cut back, 4 bases at V and 6 bases at J, with 14 bases in the middle. Germline lookup yields CDR1 SGHDT and CDR2 YYEEEE. Sequences were obtained from PBMCs or a T cell subset sorted from them (not recorded which). This receptor was taken from an adult woman who had mild COVID-19 (a few samples of this study predate the infection). Cell type and time point are not known. This chain joins TRBV5-6 and TRBJ1-5; TRBD1 is a possible D gene (6 bases). CDR3 in amino acids: CASSRPGVGQPQHF. For the CDR3, the DNA is TGTGCCAGCAGCCGACCAGGGGTGGGTCAGCCCCAGCATTTT.